This TCR beta chain was sequenced during a study of Tregs in tolerant kidney transplant recipients (dated by TCRdb to about 2019). General notes on the study: The transplants used related donors with nonmyeloablative bone marrow transplantation, and mixed chimerism in the human trials was transient. The study applied TCRbeta sequencing to find donor-specific regulatory T cells before combined kidney and bone marrow transplantation and then followed those same cells after transplant. On the study overall, not on this receptor specifically: Because the study included only a small number of patients, the results must be confirmed in larger populations and under other immunosuppression protocols. In tolerant patients, the expansion of donor-specific Tregs was greater than global Treg expansion, suggesting that the expansion was antigen-driven rather than nonspecific. Biological reproducibility was not directly assessed, although technical replication error appeared to be minimal. PCR primers changed over time for some patients, so nucleotide-level comparison across those patients' samples was not possible. The most biologically relevant and donor-specific TCRbeta repertoire appeared to be identified by expanding Tregs with activated donor B cells.

For TCRbeta CDR3 sequencing, genomic DNA was extracted from sorted cells using the QIAGEN DNeasy Blood and Tissue Kit. High-throughput TCRbeta CDR3 sequencing was carried out commercially through immunoSEQ, with PCR amplification with bias correction and internal controls included. As for how the authors treated the data: Unique productive TCRbeta sequences were defined by CDR3 nucleotide sequence where primers matched, otherwise by CDR3 amino acid sequence with Vbeta and Jbeta genes. To correct for sorting error, sequences found in more than one sorted population at a frequency ratio of 2:1 or less were discarded, and the remaining shared sequences were assigned to the population with the higher frequency. A sequence counted as donor-reactive if, in CFSE-low cells, the sequence had a frequency of at least 0.01% and was expanded at least 5-fold compared with unstimulated cells. Jensen-Shannon divergence calculated on the top 100 TCRbeta sequences ranked by frequency was used to measure repertoire divergence. When a sample had multiple sequencing runs, each run was corrected for sorting error separately and the runs were then pooled. The immuneACCESS repertoire file appears here via TCRdb, limited to in-frame rearrangements. These files lack a portion of the clones; in checked studies, under half of the deficit traces to unresolved V genes, and the cause of the others is not known. V and J calls plus clone size are reproduced from that table; the DNA served to infer D and trimming. This sample is represented by nearly 95,000 clones; 93% of them were singletons. The ten biggest clones cover 0.46% of the sample.

Read against the paper, the sample's time point label means: blood sample drawn before combined kidney and bone marrow transplant. Unstimulated Tregs (CD4+CD25+CD127-), CD4+ non-Tregs (CD4+CD25-), CD4 and CD8 cells were FACS-sorted from thawed PBMCs. The patients were a few recipients of combined kidney and bone marrow transplants from the ITN036ST trial, and samples were available only from these trial subjects. Healthy control blood was separated into PBMCs by Ficoll density gradient and cryopreserved, and patient PBMCs were collected both before and after transplant. Turning to this clone: It lacks a known antigen. There are no base qualities to consult, and no much larger clone falls within one base.

From cysteine to phenylalanine, the CDR3 is 15 amino acids long. Left in the record is the CDR3 DNA by itself, 45 bases read in frame from the first base. The CDR1 and CDR2 encoded by the germline V gene are LGHNT and FRNRAP. Clipping removes 6 bases from V and 4 bases from J, with 6 as the unmatched junction base count. The sample consisted of CD4+ T cells from blood, taken before the transplant. This TCR was sampled from a human donor who received a combined kidney and bone marrow transplant. The rearranged chain carries TRBV12-5 and TRBJ1-5; 10 middle bases align to TRBD1. For the CDR3, the sequence is CASGAGTGENQPQHF. The DNA sequence follows: TGTGCTAGTGGAGCCGGGACAGGGGAAAATCAGCCCCAGCATTTT.